The present T cell receptor beta chain was sequenced within a study of OX40 agonist ivuxolimab in advanced cancers. In the study overall: Mean age 60 years, range roughly 20 to 85; approximately 80% male. The study reported partial responses in three patients: one hepatocellular carcinoma, two cutaneous melanoma. The eligibility criteria allowed prior anti-PD-1, anti-PD-L1 or anti-CTLA-4 therapy, and about 40% had some.

Germline loops: CDR1 SGDLS, CDR2 YYNGEE. The V end was cut by 0 bases, the J end by 1 base, with 13 bases between. This CDR3 spans 16 amino acids. Study-wide results and limits: Clonal expansion from baseline to week 6 occurred in both CD4+ and CD8+ T cells.

In the case of this clone: What it binds is unknown.

Assay: immunoSEQ multiplex PCR; the TCRdb copy retains only in-frame clones and omits some. Of tens of thousands of clones listed, approximately 90% were seen once; the top ten hold about 0.99%. This sequence was found in an adult with an advanced solid tumor such as melanoma, head and neck, liver or kidney cancer. This material consisted of CD4+ or CD8+ T cells sorted from blood, taken in a trial of the OX40 agonist ivuxolimab. The V call is TRBV9, the J call TRBJ1-2, with a tentative D call TRBD1 (6 bases). Here the CDR3 reads CASSVDADSINYGYTF. The CDR3 DNA reads TGTGCCAGCAGCGTAGACGCGGACAGCATTAACTATGGCTACACCTTC.